Sequencing of this T cell receptor beta chain was carried out in a study of radiotherapy plus CTLA-4 blockade in lung cancer. Study-wide background: In approximately 17% of patients, objective responses were seen; roughly 30% had disease control. Overall study findings and caveats: The study found tumor-derived TCR clones expanded in blood after radiotherapy plus ipilimumab. Per reports, early blood T cell clone dynamics, plus interferon-beta, forecast response most strongly.

TCRdb keeps only in-frame clones here, not all; method: immunoSEQ multiplex PCR. The table lists about 98,000 clones, more than 75% of them singletons. This clone turned up a few times. Its cognate antigen is unknown. The V end lost 3 bases, the J end lost 2 bases, and 8 bases lay between the germline ends. Germline assignment: CDR1 GTSNPN and CDR2 SVGIG (reference sequence). The CDR3 extends over 13 amino acids. This TCR derives from a human donor with non-small cell lung cancer who had a partial response to radiotherapy plus ipilimumab. The J gene is TRBJ1-5, the V gene TRBV30, with no clear D. Source: peripheral blood, taken from a patient treated with radiotherapy plus ipilimumab. CDR3 nucleotide sequence: TGTGCCTGGAGCGTTTTCCGCAATCAGCCCCAGCATTTT. Protein sequence: CAWSVFRNQPQHF.